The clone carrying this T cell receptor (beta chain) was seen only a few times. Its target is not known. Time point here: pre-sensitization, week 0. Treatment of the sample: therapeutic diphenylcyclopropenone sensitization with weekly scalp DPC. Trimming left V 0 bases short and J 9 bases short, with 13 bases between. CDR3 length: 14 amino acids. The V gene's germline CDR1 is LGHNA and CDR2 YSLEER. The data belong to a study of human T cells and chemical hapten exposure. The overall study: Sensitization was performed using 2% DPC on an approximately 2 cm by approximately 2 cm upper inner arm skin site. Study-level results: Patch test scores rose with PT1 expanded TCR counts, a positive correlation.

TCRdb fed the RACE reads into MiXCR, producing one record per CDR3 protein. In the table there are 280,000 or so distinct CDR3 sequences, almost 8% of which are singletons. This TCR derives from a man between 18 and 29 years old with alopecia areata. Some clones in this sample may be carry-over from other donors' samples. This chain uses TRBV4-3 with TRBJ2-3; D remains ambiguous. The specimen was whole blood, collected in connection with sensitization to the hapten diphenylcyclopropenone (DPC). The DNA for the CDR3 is TGCGCCAGCAGCCAAGATCACCCCTTTGGGACGCAGTATTTT. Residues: CASSQDHPFGTQYF.